One sample yielded the 16 T cell receptor beta chains listed below, sequenced in a study of blood T cell repertoires in COVID-19. TCRdb's table, derived via immunoSEQ multiplex PCR, lists solely in-frame clones and lacks some. Among roughly 280,000 clones listed, roughly 90% were seen once. Specimen: peripheral blood. These receptors were taken from a young woman with COVID-19, enrolled during active disease.

The rearrangement uses TRBV6-6 and TRBJ1-1, with 7 bases fitting TRBD1. With V trimmed by 4 bases and J by 2 bases, 1 base remained unmatched. Germline V gives CDR1 MNHNY, CDR2 SVGAGI (reference sequence). The CDR3 extends over 13 amino acids. The CDR3 here is CASSWDSNTEAFF. The CDR3 DNA reads TGTGCCAGCAGTTGGGACAGCAACACTGAAGCTTTCTTT.

The chain joins TRBV28 to TRBJ1-1; D unclear. Germline CDR1 and CDR2: MDHEN and SYDVKM. The germline V and J ends were trimmed by 3 bases and 0 bases, with 5 bases remaining between them. The CDR3 sequence is 13 residues long. CDR3: CASSFQVNTEAFF. The CDR3 DNA follows: TGTGCCAGCAGTTTTCAGGTGAACACTGAAGCTTTCTTT.

V and J are TRBV5-5 and TRBJ2-5; 9 nucleotides match TRBD2. Germline V gene data show CDR1 as SGHKS and CDR2 as YYEKEE (reference sequence). V was clipped by 4 bases and J by 8 bases; unmatched bases: 18. The CDR3 loop spans 17 amino acids. The CDR3: CASSNRPAGGGSGTQYF. CDR3 sequence (DNA): TGTGCCAGCAGCAATCGACCCGCGGGAGGGGGTTCGGGAACCCAGTACTTC.

This chain uses TRBV27 with TRBJ2-5; 10 bases agree with TRBD2. The CDR3 extends over 14 amino acids. Looked up from germline, CDR1 is MNHEY and CDR2 is SMNVEV (reference sequence). V lost 5 bases and J lost 5; bases outside the gene matches: 5. The CDR3 region has the DNA TGTGCCAGCAGTCGTCTAGCGGGAGATGAGACCCAGTACTTC. It codes for CASSRLAGDETQYF.

The rearrangement links TRBV24-1 to TRBJ1-2, with 8 bases aligning to TRBD1. The germline CDR1 and CDR2 sequences are KGHDR and SFDVKD. This CDR3 spans 14 amino acids. Trimming removed 4 bases from V and 6 bases from J; junction bases left unmatched: 6. In DNA form, the CDR3 reads TGTGCCACCAGTGAATCAGGGGGCGCGAATGGCTACACCTTC. This encodes CATSESGGANGYTF.

This rearrangement joins TRBV6-5 to TRBJ2-7; 9 bases are shared with TRBD2. V lost 6 bases, J lost 3 bases, and 3 bases stayed unmatched. CDR3 size: 13 residues. Germline V gene data show CDR1 as MNHEY and CDR2 as SVGAGI. The CDR3 nucleotides are TGTGCCAGCAGGCGGACTAGCGTCTACGAGCAGTACTTC. It codes for CASRRTSVYEQYF.

This clone came up a few times. This rearrangement joins TRBV10-3 to TRBJ2-5; 10 bases line up with TRBD1. Unmatched junction bases numbered 7, after V lost 3 bases and J lost 6 bases. This CDR3 is 15 amino acids long. CDR1 is ENHRY and CDR2 is SYGVKD in the germline V gene. Written as DNA, the CDR3 is TGTGCCATCAGTGAACCGACAGGGGGCTCGAAGACCCAGTACTTC. Translation: CAISEPTGGSKTQYF.

Only a few counts were recorded for this clone. The gene calls are TRBV5-1 and TRBJ1-5; 9 nucleotides line up with TRBD1. In germline, CDR1 is SGHRS, CDR2 YFSETQ. CDR3 length: 17 residues. The junction had 6 bases not matched to a gene; V was cut back by 2 bases and J by 0 bases. CDR3 coding DNA: TGCGCCAGCAGCTTAGGAACAGGGGGCTATAGCAATCAGCCCCAGCATTTT. Translated: CASSLGTGGYSNQPQHF.

The rearrangement uses TRBV2 and TRBJ1-6, with 9 positions matching TRBD1. Germline trimming cut 6 bases from V and 10 bases from J; bases unmatched to any gene: 7. The germline V gene encodes CDR1 SNHLY and CDR2 FYNNEI. The CDR3 loop spans 14 amino acids. The CDR3 DNA sequence: TGTGCCAGCAGCGAGGACAGGGGCCTATCACCCCTCCACTTT. Translating it yields CASSEDRGLSPLHF.

The J gene is TRBJ2-2, the V gene TRBV10-3; D is uncertain. CDR1 ENHRY and CDR2 SYGVKD come from the germline V gene. The CDR3 sequence is 13 residues long. Between the trimmed V and J ends, which lost 7 bases and 1 base, there was a span of 7 bases. DNA of the CDR3: TGTGCCATCAAAGAGGAGAACACCGGGGAGCTGTTTTTT. Translating gives CAIKEENTGELFF.

The rearrangement uses TRBV9 and TRBJ1-3; D is uncertain. Germline CDR1 SGDLS, CDR2 YYNGEE. The CDR3 totals 12 residues. V was clipped by 4 bases and J by 2 bases, with 4 bases between them. The CDR3 sequence: CASSLAGNTIYF. DNA of the CDR3: TGTGCCAGCAGCCTTGCTGGAAACACCATATATTTT.

This chain links TRBV5-1 with TRBJ2-7; TRBD2 matches 7 bases. The junction had 5 bases not matched to a gene; V was cut back by 4 bases and J by 10 bases. Germline-derived CDR1 and CDR2 are SGHRS and YFSETQ. The CDR3 is made up of 11 amino acids. The CDR3 loop reads CASSPGTTQYF. In nucleotides, the CDR3 is TGCGCCAGCAGCCCTGGGACTACCCAGTACTTC.

The chain has TRBV7-2 and TRBJ1-5, with 8 nucleotides matching TRBD1. Unmatched junction bases numbered 8, after V lost 4 bases and J lost 6 bases. Germline V gene lookup returns CDR1 SGHTA and CDR2 FQGNSA. The CDR3 sequence is 15 residues long. CDR3 in amino acids: CASSSGQGLAQPQHF. DNA of the CDR3: TGTGCCAGCAGCTCAGGACAGGGACTCGCTCAGCCCCAGCATTTT. Supplemented by reference TRBV7-2 and TRBJ1-5, the full variable domain reads GAGVSQSPSNKVTEKGKDVELRCDPISGHTALYWYRQSLGQGLEFLIYFQGNSAPDKSGLPSDRFSAERTGGSVSTLTIQRTQQEDSAVYLCASSSGQGLAQPQHFGDGTRLSIL.

This chain links TRBV4-3 with TRBJ2-1; D is uncertain. The length of the CDR3 is 15 residues. V was pared by 0 bases and J by 0 bases, with 6 bases between. CDR1 and CDR2 (germline): LGHNA, YSLEER. The DNA for the CDR3 is TGCGCCAGCAGCCAAGATGGGCTCTCCTACAATGAGCAGTTCTTC. It encodes CASSQDGLSYNEQFF.

In DNA form, the CDR3 reads TGTGCCAGCAGTTTCCCTCGCGGACTAGCAGGCGGGGATGAGCAGTTCTTC. This codes for CASSFPRGLAGGDEQFF. V is TRBV28 and J is TRBJ2-1; 8 bases are shared with TRBD2. The J segment lost 8 bases and the V segment lost 3 bases, leaving 15 bases of the junction unmatched. Germline CDR1 is MDHEN and CDR2 is SYDVKM. The CDR3 loop spans 17 amino acids.

The gene calls are TRBV28 and TRBJ1-5; 9 bases align to TRBD1. CDR1 is MDHEN, CDR2 SYDVKM, per germline. There are 14 residues in the CDR3. The J segment lost 2 bases and the V segment lost 8 bases, leaving 4 bases of the junction unmatched. For the CDR3, the DNA is TGTGCCAGCGGCCGGGACAGGGGCAATCAGCCCCAGCATTTT. Translated: CASGRDRGNQPQHF.